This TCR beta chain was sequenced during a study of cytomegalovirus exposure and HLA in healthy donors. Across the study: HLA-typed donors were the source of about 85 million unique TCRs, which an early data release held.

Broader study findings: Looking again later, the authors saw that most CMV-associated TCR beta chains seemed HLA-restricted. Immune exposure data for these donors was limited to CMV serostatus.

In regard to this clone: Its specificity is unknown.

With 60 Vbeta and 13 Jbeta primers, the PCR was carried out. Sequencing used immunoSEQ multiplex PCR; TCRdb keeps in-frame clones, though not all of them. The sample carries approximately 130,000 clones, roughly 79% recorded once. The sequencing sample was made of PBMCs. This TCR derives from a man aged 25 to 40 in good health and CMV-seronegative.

Here the CDR3 reads CASSGSNYGYTF. The CDR3 DNA follows: TGTGCCAGCAGTGGGAGTAACTATGGCTACACCTTC. V and J are TRBV7-9 and TRBJ1-2; D not certain. The ends were cut back, 6 bases at V and 1 base at J, with 6 bases in the middle. Germline V lookup: CDR1 SEHNR, CDR2 FQNEAQ (reference sequence). The CDR3 spans 12 residues.